These 18 T cell receptor beta chains originate from one sample sequenced in a study of beta chain features in type 1 diabetes. Study-wide results and limits: TCRB CDR3s from Type 1 diabetes patients were moderately but significantly shorter in all four CD4+ subsets.

These receptors have no identified antigens. Isolated RNA was reverse transcribed in full, so expressed TCRB transcripts were sequenced. The table came from immunoSEQ multiplex PCR; TCRdb's copy has only in-frame clones and leaves some out. The sample carries roughly 700,000 clones, around an eighth recorded once. Source material: naive CD4+ T cells from blood. The receptors derive from a man younger than 35 with type 1 diabetes.

The rearrangement joins TRBV9 to TRBJ2-3; 8 nucleotides align to TRBD2. The CDR3 has 15 residues. Germline lookup yields CDR1 SGDLS and CDR2 YYNGEE. Trimming cost V 5 bases and J 8 bases; bases outside gene matches: 13. The CDR3 here is CASSSPTSVASTQYF. The CDR3 nucleotides read TGTGCCAGCAGTTCCCCGACTAGCGTTGCTTCTACGCAGTATTTT. Full variable domain (missing parts from reference TRBV9 and TRBJ2-3): DSGVTQTPKHLITATGQRVTLRCSPRSGDLSVYWYQQSLDQGLQFLIQYYNGEERAKGNILERFSAQQFPDLHSELNLSSLELGDSALYFCASSSPTSVASTQYFGPGTRLTVL.

The chain couples TRBV5-1 to TRBJ1-2; D ambiguous. V was clipped by 0 bases and J by 3 bases, with 12 bases between them. The germline V gene has CDR1 SGHRS and CDR2 YFSETQ. The CDR3 loop spans 15 amino acids. CDR3 in DNA: TGCGCCAGCAGCTTGGACGGGAGGGATTACTATGGCTACACCTTC. Protein: CASSLDGRDYYGYTF.

The CDR3: CASSYGGPMNTEAFF. In nucleotides, the CDR3 is TGTGCCAGCAGTTACGGGGGGCCGATGAACACTGAAGCTTTCTTT. The chain links TRBV6-5 to TRBJ1-1; a possible D gene is TRBD1 (6 bases). The CDR3 length is 15 residues. CDR1 MNHEY and CDR2 SVGAGI come from the germline V gene. The germline V and J ends were trimmed by 2 bases and 0 bases, with 10 bases remaining between them.

The table lists this clone with a few counts. This CDR3 is also generated by other DNA sequences in the sample. The chain is built from TRBV5-1 and TRBJ2-3; D perhaps matches TRBD1 (6 bases). This CDR3 region has 14 residues. Deletions cut 4 bases from V and 6 bases from J, with 15 bases between. Germline CDR1 SGHRS, CDR2 YFSETQ. The CDR3 coding sequence is TGCGCCAGCAGCCAAGGACAGCCAGGGGATACGCAGTATTTT. Translated: CASSQGQPGDTQYF.

This clone was counted a few times. The V call is TRBV28, the J call TRBJ1-1; no definite D call. The CDR3 sequence is 12 residues long. Germline V gives CDR1 MDHEN, CDR2 SYDVKM. Trimming pared 7 bases from V and 10 bases from J, leaving 16 bases between. The CDR3, as DNA: TGTGCCAGCACCCGAAGGGAGAAGGGAGCTTTCTTT. Protein: CASTRREKGAFF.

The rearrangement links TRBV18 to TRBJ2-2; D not resolved. The CDR3 length is 14 residues. Germline V gives CDR1 KGHSH, CDR2 LQKENI. V was clipped by 3 bases and J by 4 bases, with 9 bases between them. CDR3 in DNA: TGTGCCAGCTCACCGATGACTGGCACCGGGGAGCTGTTTTTT. Translated, it gives CASSPMTGTGELFF.

Only a few counts were recorded for this clone. The chain joins TRBV10-3 to TRBJ1-2; 7 bases map to TRBD1. With 4 bases clipped from V and 7 bases from J, the junction kept 6 bases outside the gene matches. This CDR3 contains 13 residues. CDR1 is ENHRY, CDR2 SYGVKD, per germline. The CDR3 nucleotides read TGTGCCATCAGTGCGACAGGGCCGGGTGGCTACACCTTC. Its protein product is CAISATGPGGYTF.

This clone was recorded a few times. The V and J genes are TRBV9 and TRBJ2-5, with 11 bases fitting TRBD2. Germline V CDR1 and CDR2: SGDLS, YYNGEE. The CDR3 consists of 18 residues. Trimming removed 0 bases from V and 2 bases from J; junction bases left unmatched: 9. The CDR3, as DNA: TGTGCCAGCAGCGTAGCTACGGTGATAGCGGGGGGGCAAGAGACCCAGTACTTC. This codes for CASSVATVIAGGQETQYF.

This chain joins TRBV30 and TRBJ2-3; TRBD2 might be the D (6 bases). V was pared by 1 base and J by 0 bases, with 11 bases between. The CDR3 is 15 residues long. Germline V gene sequence: CDR1 GTSNPN, CDR2 SVGIG (reference sequence). This CDR3 reads CAWSAISGSTDTQYF. DNA of the CDR3: TGTGCCTGGAGTGCTATTAGCGGTAGCACAGATACGCAGTATTTT.

V usage is TRBV4-1 and J usage is TRBJ2-3, with 7 bases matching TRBD2. The CDR3 loop spans 15 amino acids. The ends lost 1 base at V and 6 bases at J; junction bases unmatched: 7. Per germline, CDR1 MGHRA and CDR2 YSYEKL. CDR3 nucleotides: TGCGCCAGCAGCCAAGGTCGCGGGGGTAGGGATACGCAGTATTTT. Residues: CASSQGRGGRDTQYF.

This clone was seen only a few times. The chain employs TRBV5-1 and TRBJ2-3; TRBD1 matches at 7 bases. The CDR3 spans 15 residues. V was clipped by 5 bases and J by 4 bases; unmatched bases: 10. Per the germline V gene, CDR1 is SGHRS and CDR2 is YFSETQ. The DNA for the CDR3 is TGCGCCAGCAGGGTCGAGGGACAGAGGGCAGATACGCAGTATTTT. It is translated as CASRVEGQRADTQYF.

This sequence joins TRBV5-4 and TRBJ2-1; 8 nucleotides line up with TRBD2. This CDR3 is 14 amino acids long. V was clipped by 4 bases and J by 4 bases; unmatched bases: 4. Germline CDR1 is SGHNT and CDR2 is YYREEE (reference sequence). The DNA for the CDR3 is TGTGCCAGCAGCCATAGCGGGGTATACAATGAGCAGTTCTTC. Its translation is CASSHSGVYNEQFF.

The rearrangement uses TRBV11-2 and TRBJ2-3; 10 positions match TRBD2. This CDR3 region has 14 residues. The germline gives CDR1 SGHAT, CDR2 FQNNGV. The junction had 4 bases not matched to a gene; V was cut back by 5 bases and J by 5 bases. As DNA, the CDR3 is TGTGCCAGCAGCCCACTAGCGGGGCTAGATACGCAGTATTTT. Residues: CASSPLAGLDTQYF. The full variable domain, completed using reference TRBV11-2 and TRBJ2-3, is EAGVAQSPRYKIIEKRQSVAFWCNPISGHATLYWYQQILGQGPKLLIQFQNNGVVDDSQLPKDRFSAERLKGVDSTLKIQPAKLEDSAVYLCASSPLAGLDTQYFGPGTRLTVL.

With regard to this clone: Other DNA sequences from this sample encode an identical CDR3 as well. This chain links TRBV2 with TRBJ2-1; TRBD1 is a possible D gene (5 bases). Deletions cut 4 bases from V and 2 bases from J, with 9 bases between. CDR1 is SNHLY, CDR2 FYNNEI, per germline. There are 14 residues in the CDR3. The DNA of the CDR3 is TGTGCCAGCAGTGGGCAGGGCGCCTACAATGAGCAGTTCTTC. It yields the protein CASSGQGAYNEQFF. Drawing the rest from reference TRBV2 and TRBJ2-1, the complete variable domain is EPEVTQTPSHQVTQMGQEVILRCVPISNHLYFYWYRQILGQKVEFLVSFYNNEISEKSEIFDDQFSVERPDGSNFTLKIRSTKLEDSAMYFCASSGQGAYNEQFFGPGTRLTVL.

This chain connects TRBV28 to TRBJ2-7; no firm D call. Germline CDR1 is MDHEN and CDR2 is SYDVKM. This CDR3 region has 13 residues. The V gene lost 5 bases and the J gene lost 5 bases, with 13 bases spanning the gap. The CDR3 reads CASSPRVADEQYF. As DNA, the CDR3 is TGTGCCAGCAGTCCGCGTGTAGCCGACGAGCAGTACTTC.

This clone was seen more than once but under ten times. The chain links TRBV19 to TRBJ2-7, with TRBD1 as a possible D gene (6 bases). The CDR3 extends over 12 amino acids. CDR1 is LNHDA and CDR2 is SQIVND in the germline V gene (reference sequence). Trimming shortened V by 9 bases and J by 5 bases, and 14 bases separated the two germline ends. This CDR3 is CASGRGSHEQYF. The CDR3 bases are TGTGCCAGCGGCAGGGGCAGCCACGAGCAGTACTTC.

CDR3 region: CAWNPQGLGELFF. The CDR3 DNA reads TGTGCCTGGAACCCCCAGGGTCTCGGGGAGCTGTTTTTT. The chain joins TRBV30 to TRBJ2-2, with a tentative D call TRBD1 (5 bases). Trimming cost V 4 bases and J 7 bases, with 13 bases left between them. In germline, CDR1 is GTSNPN, CDR2 SVGIG (reference sequence). The CDR3 consists of 13 residues.

This chain joins TRBV7-2 and TRBJ2-2, with D uncertain. Trimming pared 4 bases from V and 1 base from J, leaving 10 bases between. CDR3 length equals 15 residues. The V gene's germline CDR1 is SGHTA and CDR2 FQGNSA. CDR3 in DNA: TGTGCCAGCAGCTCGAGGACCGAGAACACCGGGGAGCTGTTTTTT. This translates into CASSSRTENTGELFF.